This T cell receptor (beta chain) was profiled in a study of T-cell memory formation after mild COVID-19. Overall study results and limits: The study found contracting CD4+ clones mainly in CM and EM and contracting CD8+ clones in EMRA. Whether day 37 second-wave clones are SARS-CoV-2-specific was not confirmed.

TCRdb reprocessed the 5' RACE reads with MiXCR, giving one entry per CDR3 protein. The sample has 300,000 to 350,000 distinct CDR3 sequences, roughly 21% seen once. As to this clonotype: Its antigen is currently unknown.

The V gene's germline CDR1 is DFQATT and CDR2 SNEGSKA (reference sequence). This CDR3 has 14 amino acids. V shed 4 bases and J shed 1 base, with 11 bases lying between them. Input material: PBMCs or a T cell subset sorted from them (not recorded which). The chain recombines TRBV20-1 with TRBJ1-5; weak D call: TRBD1 (5 bases). This clonotype was sampled from a man aged 18 to 35 who had mild COVID-19 (a few samples of this study predate the infection). Cell type and time point are not known. CDR3 DNA: TGCAGTGCTACTCCCAGGGCGAGCAATCAGCCCCAGCATTTT. Its translation is CSATPRASNQPQHF.